This T cell receptor (beta chain) is from a study of blood T cell repertoires in COVID-19. About the study: Collection of acute and convalescent COVID-19 samples took place in the United States, Italy and Spain. In each case, the material was cDNA or gDNA derived from T cells, B-cell-depleted T cells, or PBMCs.

As originally analysed: Amplification of reference gene primers was used by the study to estimate nucleated cell counts. Using immunoSEQ multiplex PCR, the repertoire was profiled, and TCRdb retains in-frame clones only, with some absent. D and trimming come from the DNA, and the V and J calls and clone size come from that table. Among 80,000 to 95,000 clones, about 86% were seen once, and the ten largest hold 20% to 25%. This clone was seen a handful of times. The V gene end was trimmed by 5 bases and the J gene end by 6 bases; junction bases not matched to a gene: 4. This CDR3 is 14 amino acids long. Germline assignment: CDR1 SGHTA and CDR2 FQGTGA.

The chain employs TRBV7-3 and TRBJ1-6; 7 bases are a match to TRBD1. The origin of this receptor is a woman older than 75 in a cohort sampled during active or convalescent COVID-19. Input material: peripheral blood. The CDR3 sequence is CASSLTGLNSPLHF. For the CDR3, the DNA is TGTGCCAGCAGCCTGACAGGGCTTAATTCACCCCTCCACTTT.